These T cell receptor beta chains were read from a single sample in a study of OX40 agonist ivuxolimab in advanced cancers. Produced via immunoSEQ multiplex PCR; TCRdb's table is partial and in-frame only. The sample has about 99,000 clones, about 96% seen once. Material: CD4+ or CD8+ T cells sorted from blood, obtained in a trial of the OX40 agonist ivuxolimab. All receptors come from an adult with an advanced solid tumor such as melanoma, head and neck, liver or kidney cancer. CDR3s include the opening cysteine and the closing phenylalanine or tryptophan. The D gene is left open where the match is weak. The listing skips clone size in some rows; elsewhere it reads once, few, many or a size class.

clone_size	d_call	v_call	j_call	cdr3_aa	cdr3_nt
-	-	TRBV7-3	TRBJ2-5	CASSPSTGGMGETQYF	TGTGCCAGCAGCCCCTCTACGGGTGGGATGGGAGAGACCCAGTACTTC
-	-	TRBV5-6	TRBJ2-2	CASAPIGQSSTGELFF	TGTGCCAGCGCCCCTATCGGACAGTCATCCACCGGGGAGCTGTTTTTT
-	-	TRBV7-6	TRBJ2-3	CASSLAPSGRDTQYF	TGTGCCAGCAGCTTAGCGCCCAGTGGTCGGGATACGCAGTATTTT
-	-	TRBV7-8	TRBJ2-7	CASSLAGPGTYEQYF	TGTGCCAGCAGCTTAGCGGGTCCAGGAACCTACGAGCAGTACTTC
-	-	TRBV13	TRBJ2-5	CASSAQETQYF	TGTGCCAGCAGCGCCCAAGAGACCCAGTACTTC
-	-	TRBV13	TRBJ2-2	CASTIGPGELFF	TGTGCCAGCACCATAGGCCCCGGGGAGCTGTTTTTT
-	TRBD1	TRBV19	TRBJ1-3	CASSTGTGAGNTIYF	TGTGCCAGTAGTACCGGGACAGGGGCTGGAAACACCATATATTTT
few	-	TRBV19	TRBJ1-5	CASSILVSNQPQHF	TGTGCCAGTAGTATATTGGTGAGCAATCAGCCCCAGCATTTT
-	-	TRBV20-1	TRBJ2-5	CSAKGWETQYF	TGCAGTGCGAAGGGTTGGGAGACCCAGTACTTC
once	-	TRBV6-6	TRBJ1-5	CASATGHNQPQHF	TGTGCCAGCGCGACAGGCCACAATCAGCCCCAGCATTTT
-	-	TRBV5-1	TRBJ1-4	CASRQGGPNEKLFF	TGCGCCAGCAGGCAGGGTGGTCCTAATGAAAAACTGTTTTTT
once	-	TRBV27	TRBJ2-2	CASSLWGASTGELFF	TGTGCCAGCAGTTTATGGGGGGCAAGCACCGGGGAGCTGTTTTTT
-	-	TRBV7-8	TRBJ2-1	CASSQPAVKIVSSYNEQFF	TGTGCCAGCAGCCAGCCAGCGGTGAAGATCGTGTCCTCCTACAATGAGCAGTTCTTC